These 11 T cell receptor beta chains originate from one sample sequenced in a study of blood T cell repertoires in COVID-19. The method was immunoSEQ multiplex PCR; TCRdb's version includes in-frame clones alone and lacks a portion of them. Found here are around 88,000 clones, 81% of them singletons; the top ten hold about 4.2%. The sample taken for sequencing was peripheral blood. The source is a man in his fifties or sixties with acute or convalescent COVID-19.

To note about this clone: The same CDR3 also results from other DNA sequences found in this sample. The chain carries TRBV18 and TRBJ2-3, with 12 bases matching TRBD2. Germline-derived CDR1 and CDR2 are KGHSH and LQKENI. J gave up 4 bases and V 3 bases, and 5 bases lay outside the gene matches. The CDR3 spans 16 residues. The CDR3, as DNA: TGTGCCAGCTCACCCCTAGCGGGAGGGCCTGCAGATACGCAGTATTTT. It codes for CASSPLAGGPADTQYF.

This clone was seen only a few times. The rearrangement joins TRBV18 to TRBJ1-5; the D is unclear. Trimming left V 5 bases short and J 4 bases short, with 12 bases between. The CDR3 runs to 14 residues. Germline V gene data show CDR1 as KGHSH and CDR2 as LQKENI. The CDR3 is CASSSGQKNQPQHF. The CDR3 nucleotides read TGTGCCAGCTCAAGCGGGCAAAAAAATCAGCCCCAGCATTTT.

The chain carries TRBV19 and TRBJ1-6; D perhaps matches TRBD1 (6 bases). Trimming removed 3 bases at V and 9 bases at J, with 18 bases between. This CDR3 has 16 amino acids. The germline CDR1 and CDR2 sequences are LNHDA and SQIVND (reference sequence). The CDR3 bases are TGTGCCAGTAGTATCCGTGTGGGACACGAGGGTTCACCCCTCCACTTT. Encoded protein: CASSIRVGHEGSPLHF.

The chain employs TRBV18 and TRBJ1-1, with 10 bases aligning to TRBD1. CDR3 length: 18 amino acids. Germline V gene data show CDR1 as KGHSH and CDR2 as LQKENI. After removal of 2 bases from V and 0 bases from J, the junction contained 9 bases not matched to a gene. Here the CDR3 reads CASSPWDRGGGMNTEAFF. The CDR3 DNA sequence: TGTGCCAGCTCACCATGGGACAGGGGTGGAGGCATGAACACTGAAGCTTTCTTT.

The chain couples TRBV30 to TRBJ1-2, with D tentatively TRBD1 (6 bases). Germline lookup yields CDR1 GTSNPN and CDR2 SVGIG (reference sequence). The CDR3 has 18 residues. V lost 4 bases and J 0 bases, leaving 24 bases between the germline ends. CDR3 nucleotide sequence: TGTGCCTGGACCTCCTCCGGACAGCGCCTGACCCCTAACTATGGCTACACCTTC. Its translation: CAWTSSGQRLTPNYGYTF.

The V call is TRBV9, the J call TRBJ2-1, with TRBD2 matching 10 bases. Germline V gene data show CDR1 as SGDLS and CDR2 as YYNGEE. The CDR3 length is 17 residues. V dropped 0 bases and J dropped 7; count of bases not matched to a gene: 10. CDR3: CASSVVGSGLARNEQFF. CDR3 DNA sequence: TGTGCCAGCAGCGTAGTAGGCTCGGGACTAGCGCGTAATGAGCAGTTCTTC.

The chain couples TRBV6-2 or TRBV6-3 to TRBJ2-5; TRBD2 matches at 11 bases. The ends lost 4 bases at V and 2 bases at J; junction bases unmatched: 3. Germline V gene sequence: CDR1 MNHEY, CDR2 SVGEGT. This CDR3 spans 15 amino acids. CDR3 protein: CASSWGLAAQETQYF. CDR3 DNA: TGTGCCAGCAGTTGGGGACTAGCGGCACAAGAGACCCAGTACTTC.

The genes are TRBV9 and TRBJ2-2, with D perhaps matching TRBD2 (6 bases). The length of the CDR3 is 17 residues. CDR1 and CDR2 (germline): SGDLS, YYNGEE. Trimming stripped 4 bases from V and 1 base from J, with 17 bases between. CDR3 residues: CASSYRRGQGNTGELFF. CDR3 sequence (DNA): TGTGCCAGCAGCTATAGGCGGGGTCAGGGGAACACCGGGGAGCTGTTTTTT.

This clone appeared once. The V call is TRBV11-2, the J call TRBJ2-1, with unresolved D. The germline V gene encodes CDR1 SGHAT and CDR2 FQNNGV. This CDR3 contains 12 residues. Trimming took off 5 bases at V and 8 bases at J, with 10 bases between the two ends. DNA for the CDR3: TGTGCCAGCAGCGATCGAGGCCATGAGCAGTTCTTC. Its translation: CASSDRGHEQFF.

The gene calls are TRBV27 and TRBJ2-1, with D tentatively TRBD1 (6 bases). This CDR3 has 14 amino acids. The V gene's germline CDR1 is MNHEY and CDR2 SMNVEV (reference sequence). V lost 4 bases and J lost 4, with 11 bases in between. The DNA for the CDR3 is TGTGCCAGCAGTTCCTCAGGGGCATACAATGAGCAGTTCTTC. Translating gives CASSSSGAYNEQFF.

The chain uses TRBV5-4 and TRBJ1-2; possibly TRBD1 for D (5 bases). Germline CDR1 is SGHNT and CDR2 is YYREEE (reference sequence). This CDR3 is 15 amino acids long. Trimming removed 4 bases at V and 0 bases at J, with 13 bases between. CDR3 sequence: CASSLGAGANYGYTF. In nucleotides, the CDR3 is TGTGCCAGCAGCCTCGGGGCGGGAGCTAACTATGGCTACACCTTC.